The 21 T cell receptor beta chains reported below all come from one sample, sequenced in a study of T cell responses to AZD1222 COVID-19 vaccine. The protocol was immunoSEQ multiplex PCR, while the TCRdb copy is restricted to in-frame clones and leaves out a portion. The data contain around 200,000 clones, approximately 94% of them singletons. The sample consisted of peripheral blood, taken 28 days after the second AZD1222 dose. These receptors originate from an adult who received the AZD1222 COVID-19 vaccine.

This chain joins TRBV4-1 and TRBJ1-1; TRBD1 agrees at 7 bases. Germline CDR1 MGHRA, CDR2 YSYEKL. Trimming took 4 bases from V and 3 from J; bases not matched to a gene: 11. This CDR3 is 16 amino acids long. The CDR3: CASSRKGGTEDTEAFF. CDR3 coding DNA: TGCGCCAGCAGCCGTAAGGGAGGGACAGAGGACACTGAAGCTTTCTTT.

CDR3 sequence: CASSLDNNYGYTF. The CDR3 bases are TGTGCCAGCAGCTTAGACAATAACTATGGCTACACCTTC. V gene TRBV7-8 combines with J gene TRBJ1-2; D ambiguous. Germline V lookup: CDR1 SGHVS, CDR2 FQNEAQ. V lost 1 base and J 1 base, leaving 4 bases between the germline ends. The CDR3 is 13 residues long.

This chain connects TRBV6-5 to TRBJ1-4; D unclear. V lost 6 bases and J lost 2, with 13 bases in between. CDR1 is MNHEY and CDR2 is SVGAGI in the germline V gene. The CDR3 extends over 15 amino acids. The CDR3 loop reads CASRRTAGTNEKLFF. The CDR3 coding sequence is TGTGCCAGCAGAAGGACGGCGGGCACTAATGAAAAACTGTTTTTT.

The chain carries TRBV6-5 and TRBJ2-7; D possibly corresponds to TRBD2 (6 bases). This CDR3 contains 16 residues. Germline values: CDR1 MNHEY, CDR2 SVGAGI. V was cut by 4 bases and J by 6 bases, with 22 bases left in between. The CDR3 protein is CASSSGTGGGVGEQYF. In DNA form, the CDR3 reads TGTGCCAGCAGTTCTGGGACTGGAGGAGGGGTTGGCGAGCAGTACTTC.

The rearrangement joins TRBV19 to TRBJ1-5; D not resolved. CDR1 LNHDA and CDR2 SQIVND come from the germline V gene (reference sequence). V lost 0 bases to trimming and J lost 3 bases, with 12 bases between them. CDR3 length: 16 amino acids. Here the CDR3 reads CASSIDAGRVNQPQHF. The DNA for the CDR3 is TGTGCCAGTAGTATAGATGCGGGGAGGGTCAATCAGCCCCAGCATTTT.

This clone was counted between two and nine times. This CDR3 reads CASRRGGQGHTDTQYF. The DNA for the CDR3 is TGTGCCAGCAGACGTGGAGGACAGGGGCACACAGATACGCAGTATTTT. The rearrangement links TRBV5-4 to TRBJ2-3, with TRBD1 matching 9 bases. The CDR3 is 16 amino acids. Germline V gene sequence: CDR1 SGHNT, CDR2 YYREEE (reference sequence). Unmatched junction bases numbered 9, after V lost 5 bases and J lost 2 bases.

The CDR3 loop reads CASSPTKPASTDTQYF. The CDR3 coding sequence is TGTGCCAGCAGTCCCACAAAACCCGCTAGCACAGATACGCAGTATTTT. The chain uses TRBV27 and TRBJ2-3; no firm D call. Germline values: CDR1 MNHEY, CDR2 SMNVEV (reference sequence). Trimming took 5 bases from V and 0 from J, leaving 15 bases between them. The CDR3 consists of 16 residues.

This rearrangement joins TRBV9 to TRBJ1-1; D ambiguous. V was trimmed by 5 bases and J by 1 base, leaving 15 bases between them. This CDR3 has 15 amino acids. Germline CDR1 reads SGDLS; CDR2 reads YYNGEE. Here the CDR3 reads CASSPRGWTNTEAFF. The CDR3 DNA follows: TGTGCCAGCAGTCCTAGAGGGTGGACGAACACTGAAGCTTTCTTT.

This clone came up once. The CDR3 protein is CASSLGLAGDPGMETQYF. Written as DNA, the CDR3 is TGCGCCAGCAGCCTGGGACTAGCGGGAGATCCGGGGATGGAGACCCAGTACTTC. The chain links TRBV5-1 to TRBJ2-5; 14 bases match TRBD2. V lost 4 bases, J lost 5 bases, and 13 bases stayed unmatched. The CDR3 has 18 residues. Germline loops: CDR1 SGHRS, CDR2 YFSETQ.

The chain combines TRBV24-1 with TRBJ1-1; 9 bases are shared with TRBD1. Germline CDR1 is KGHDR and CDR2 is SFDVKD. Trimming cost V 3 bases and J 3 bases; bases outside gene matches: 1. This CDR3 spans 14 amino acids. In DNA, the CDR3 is TGTGCCACCAGTGATAACAGGGGGCACACTGAAGCTTTCTTT. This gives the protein CATSDNRGHTEAFF.

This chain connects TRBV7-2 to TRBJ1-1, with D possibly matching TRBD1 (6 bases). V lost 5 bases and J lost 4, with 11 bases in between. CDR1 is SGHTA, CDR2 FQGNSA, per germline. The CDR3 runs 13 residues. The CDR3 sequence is CASSPTGFTEAFF. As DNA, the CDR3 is TGTGCCAGCAGCCCTACAGGGTTCACTGAAGCTTTCTTT.

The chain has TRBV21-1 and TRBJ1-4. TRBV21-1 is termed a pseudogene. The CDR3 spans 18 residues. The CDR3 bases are TGTGCCAGCAGCAAAGAAGATCGAGGTTGTGTTGGTAATGAAAAACTGTTTTTT. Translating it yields CASSKEDRGCVGNEKLFF.

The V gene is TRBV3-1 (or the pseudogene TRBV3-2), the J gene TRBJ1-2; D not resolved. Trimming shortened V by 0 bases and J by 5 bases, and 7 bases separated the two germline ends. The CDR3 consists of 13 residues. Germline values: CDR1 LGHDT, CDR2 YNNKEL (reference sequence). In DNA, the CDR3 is TGTGCCAGCAGCCAAGACAGCTCTTATGGCTACACCTTC. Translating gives CASSQDSSYGYTF.

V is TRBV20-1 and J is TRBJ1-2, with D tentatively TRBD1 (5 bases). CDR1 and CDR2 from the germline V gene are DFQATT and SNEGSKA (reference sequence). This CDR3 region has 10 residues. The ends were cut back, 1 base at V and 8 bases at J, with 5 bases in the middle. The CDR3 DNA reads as TGCAGTGCTAGAGGGGGGGGCTACACCTTC. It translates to CSARGGGYTF.

In nucleotides, the CDR3 is TGTGCCAGCAGCCGCGCCGGGACTAGCGGTACCTACGAGCAGTACTTC. Its protein product is CASSRAGTSGTYEQYF. The chain recombines TRBV4-2 with TRBJ2-7, with 11 bases aligning to TRBD2. With 4 bases clipped from V and 2 bases from J, the junction kept 7 bases outside the gene matches. Germline CDR1 reads LGHNA; CDR2 reads YNFKEQ. CDR3 length: 16 residues.

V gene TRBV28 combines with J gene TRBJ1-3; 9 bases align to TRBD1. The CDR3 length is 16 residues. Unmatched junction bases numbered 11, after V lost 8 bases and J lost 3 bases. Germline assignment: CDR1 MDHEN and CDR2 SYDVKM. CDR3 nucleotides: TGTGCCAGCGAATCCCGGGACAGGGCTTATGGAAACACCATATATTTT. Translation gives CASESRDRAYGNTIYF.

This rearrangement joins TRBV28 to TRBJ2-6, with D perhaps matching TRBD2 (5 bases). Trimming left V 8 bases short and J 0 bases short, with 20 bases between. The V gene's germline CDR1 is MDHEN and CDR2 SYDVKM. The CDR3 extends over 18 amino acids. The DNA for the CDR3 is TGTGCCAGCCGGGGTGGTGGCGCCGGTTTCTCTGGGGCCAACGTCCTGACTTTC. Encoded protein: CASRGGGAGFSGANVLTF.

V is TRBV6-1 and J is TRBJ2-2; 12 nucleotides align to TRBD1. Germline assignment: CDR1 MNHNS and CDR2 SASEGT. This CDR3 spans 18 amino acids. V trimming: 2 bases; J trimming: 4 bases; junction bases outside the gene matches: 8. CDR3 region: CASSERGDRGRITGELFF. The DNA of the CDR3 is TGTGCCAGCAGTGAAAGGGGGGACAGGGGGCGTATCACCGGGGAGCTGTTTTTT.

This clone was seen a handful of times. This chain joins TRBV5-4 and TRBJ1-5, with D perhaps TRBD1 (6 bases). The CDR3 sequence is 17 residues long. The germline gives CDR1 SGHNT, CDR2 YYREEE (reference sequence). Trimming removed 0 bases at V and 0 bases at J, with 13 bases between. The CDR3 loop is CASSLVGNRASNQPQHF. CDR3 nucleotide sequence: TGTGCCAGCAGCTTGGTGGGGAACAGGGCTAGCAATCAGCCCCAGCATTTT. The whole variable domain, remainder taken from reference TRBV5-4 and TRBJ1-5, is ETGVTQSPTHLIKTRGQQVTLRCSSQSGHNTVSWYQQALGQGPQFIFQYYREEENGRGNFPPRFSGLQFPNYSSELNVNALELDDSALYLCASSLVGNRASNQPQHFGDGTRLSIL.

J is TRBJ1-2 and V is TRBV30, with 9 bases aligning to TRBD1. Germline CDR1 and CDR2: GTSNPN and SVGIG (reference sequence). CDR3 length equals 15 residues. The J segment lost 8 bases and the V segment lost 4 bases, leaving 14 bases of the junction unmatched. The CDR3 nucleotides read TGTGCCTGGACTCAGGGAGACAGGGGGGCAAGGGGCTACACCTTC. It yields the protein CAWTQGDRGARGYTF.

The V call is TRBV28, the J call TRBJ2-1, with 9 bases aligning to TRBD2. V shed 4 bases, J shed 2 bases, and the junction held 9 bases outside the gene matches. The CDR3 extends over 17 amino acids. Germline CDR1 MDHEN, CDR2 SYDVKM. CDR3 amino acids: CASSSPRTSDTYNEQFF. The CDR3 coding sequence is TGTGCCAGCAGTTCTCCTAGGACTAGCGACACCTACAATGAGCAGTTCTTC.